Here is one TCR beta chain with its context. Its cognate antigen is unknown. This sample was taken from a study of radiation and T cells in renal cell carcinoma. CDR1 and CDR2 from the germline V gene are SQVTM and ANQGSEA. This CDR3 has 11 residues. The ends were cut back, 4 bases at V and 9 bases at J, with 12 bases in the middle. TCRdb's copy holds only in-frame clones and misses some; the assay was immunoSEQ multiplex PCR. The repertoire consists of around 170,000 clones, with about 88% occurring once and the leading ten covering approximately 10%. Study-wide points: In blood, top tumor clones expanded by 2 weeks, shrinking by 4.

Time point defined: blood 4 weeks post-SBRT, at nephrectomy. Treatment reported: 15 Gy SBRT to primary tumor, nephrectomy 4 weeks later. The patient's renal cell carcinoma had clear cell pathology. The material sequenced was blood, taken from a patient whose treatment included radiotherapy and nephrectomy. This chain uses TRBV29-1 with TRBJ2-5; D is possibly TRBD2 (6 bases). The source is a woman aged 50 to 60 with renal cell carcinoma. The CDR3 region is CSVGFPGAQYF. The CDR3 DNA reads TGCAGCGTTGGTTTCCCGGGGGCCCAGTACTTC.